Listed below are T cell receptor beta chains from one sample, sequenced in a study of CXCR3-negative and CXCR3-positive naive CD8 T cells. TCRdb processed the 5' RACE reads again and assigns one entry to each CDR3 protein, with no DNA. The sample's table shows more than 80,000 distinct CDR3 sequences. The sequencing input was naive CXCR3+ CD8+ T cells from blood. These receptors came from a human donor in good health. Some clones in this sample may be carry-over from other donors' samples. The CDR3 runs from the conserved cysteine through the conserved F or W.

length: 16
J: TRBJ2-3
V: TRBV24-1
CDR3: CATSDGVNSYTDTQYF

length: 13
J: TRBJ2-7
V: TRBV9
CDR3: CASSVGGGSEQYF

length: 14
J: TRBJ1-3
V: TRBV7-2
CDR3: CASSSSRFGNTIYF

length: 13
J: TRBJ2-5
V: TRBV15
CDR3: CATSFGTGETQYF

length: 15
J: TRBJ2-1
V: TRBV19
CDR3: CASKTLAGGLNEQFF

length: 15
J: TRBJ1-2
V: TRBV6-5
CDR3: CASSYSGTGGSGYTF

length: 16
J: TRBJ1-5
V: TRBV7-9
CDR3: CASSLEEDYSNQPQHF

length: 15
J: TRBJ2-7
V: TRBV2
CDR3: CASSEIAGGGYEQYF

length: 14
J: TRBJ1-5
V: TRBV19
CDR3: CASAGRTPNQPQHF

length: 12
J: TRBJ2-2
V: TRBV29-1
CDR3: CSASRDTGELFF

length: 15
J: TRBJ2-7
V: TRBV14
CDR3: CASSQERTGSYEQYF

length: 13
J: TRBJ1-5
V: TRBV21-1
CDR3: CASSTTGDKPQHF

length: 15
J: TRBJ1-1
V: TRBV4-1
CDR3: CASSHPREGVTEAFF

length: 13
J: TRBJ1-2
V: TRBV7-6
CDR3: CASTDGRGRGYTF

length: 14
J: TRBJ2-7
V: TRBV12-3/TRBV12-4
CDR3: CASSKTGISYEQYF

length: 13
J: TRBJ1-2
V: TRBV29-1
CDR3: CSVDEETNYGYTF

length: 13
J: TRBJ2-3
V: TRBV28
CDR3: CASSFSGRDTQYF

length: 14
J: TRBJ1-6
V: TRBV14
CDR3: CASSQDNYGSPLHF

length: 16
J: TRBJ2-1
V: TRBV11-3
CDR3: CASSQDWGQIYSEQFF

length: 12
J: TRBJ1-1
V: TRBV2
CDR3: CASSGQGLEAFF

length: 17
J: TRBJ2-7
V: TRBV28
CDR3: CASSSRQGVFPPYEQYF

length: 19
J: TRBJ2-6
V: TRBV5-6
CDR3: CASSLGTSRGANGANVLTF

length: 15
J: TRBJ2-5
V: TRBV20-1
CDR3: CSARDRTGDVETQYF

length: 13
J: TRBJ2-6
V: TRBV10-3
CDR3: CATQPSGANVLTF

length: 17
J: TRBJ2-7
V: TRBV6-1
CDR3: CASSEAGRGRSSYEQYF

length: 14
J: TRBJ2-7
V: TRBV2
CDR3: CASSGERASYEQYF